Each of the 15 T cell receptor beta chains below was sequenced from the same sample in a study of T cell changes during pregnancy in multiple sclerosis (dated by TCRdb to the late 2010s). Library preparation was by the immunoSEQ multiplex PCR assay. The immuneACCESS repertoire file appears here via TCRdb, limited to in-frame rearrangements. These files lack a portion of the clones; in checked studies, under half of the deficit traces to unresolved V genes, and the cause of the others is not known. This sample lists around 100,000 clones; about 90% were detected once. The ten most abundant clones make up 0.75% to 0.95% of the sample. Sequenced material: peripheral blood, taken after pregnancy. The source of these receptors is a female donor with multiple sclerosis, enrolled in a pregnancy study.

This chain connects TRBV11-2 to TRBJ1-2; 9 bases align to TRBD1. Germline CDR1 and CDR2: SGHAT and FQNNGV. CDR3 length: 14 amino acids. J lost 8 bases, V lost 1 base, and 5 bases had no gene match. CDR3 region: CASSLGGTGSGYTF. In nucleotides, the CDR3 is TGTGCCAGCAGCTTAGGCGGGACAGGGAGCGGCTACACCTTC. Using reference TRBV11-2 and TRBJ1-2 for the parts outside the CDR3, the full variable domain is EAGVAQSPRYKIIEKRQSVAFWCNPISGHATLYWYQQILGQGPKLLIQFQNNGVVDDSQLPKDRFSAERLKGVDSTLKIQPAKLEDSAVYLCASSLGGTGSGYTFGSGTRLTVV.

The J gene is TRBJ1-2, the V gene TRBV2; D is perhaps TRBD1 (6 bases). V shed 3 bases and J shed 0 bases, with 14 bases lying between them. Germline lookup yields CDR1 SNHLY and CDR2 FYNNEI. The length of the CDR3 is 16 residues. The CDR3 DNA sequence: TGTGCCAGCAGTGAGACGGGACACACTCCTAACTATGGCTACACCTTC. Amino acids: CASSETGHTPNYGYTF.

The J gene is TRBJ1-2, the V gene TRBV5-1, with 7 positions matching TRBD1. J gave up 2 bases and V 0 bases, and 1 base lay outside the gene matches. From germline, CDR1 is SGHRS and CDR2 YFSETQ. CDR3 size: 14 residues. In DNA form, the CDR3 reads TGCGCCAGCAGCTTGGGGGACAGCAACTATGGCTACACCTTC. Amino acid sequence: CASSLGDSNYGYTF. The whole variable domain, remainder taken from reference TRBV5-1 and TRBJ1-2, is KAGVTQTPRYLIKTRGQQVTLSCSPISGHRSVSWYQQTPGQGLQFLFEYFSETQRNKGNFPGRFSGRQFSNSRSEMNVSTLELGDSALYLCASSLGDSNYGYTFGSGTRLTVV.

The rearrangement uses TRBV7-9 and TRBJ2-1; 8 bases are a match to TRBD2. The CDR3 has 15 amino acids. Germline values: CDR1 SEHNR, CDR2 FQNEAQ (reference sequence). Trimming removed 6 bases from V and 9 bases from J; junction bases left unmatched: 13. This CDR3 reads CASSSVGGRGGEQFF. CDR3 nucleotide sequence: TGTGCCAGCAGTTCGGTTGGGGGCCGGGGGGGTGAGCAGTTCTTC.

The chain is built from TRBV4-2 and TRBJ2-1, with 16 bases lining up with TRBD2. The germline CDR1 and CDR2 sequences are LGHNA and YNFKEQ. With V trimmed by 2 bases and J by 8 bases, 3 bases remained unmatched. The CDR3 is 16 residues long. CDR3 region: CASSQLGTSGRDEQFF. The CDR3 bases are TGTGCCAGCAGCCAACTCGGGACTAGCGGGAGGGATGAGCAGTTCTTC.

This rearrangement joins TRBV6-5 to TRBJ1-5; TRBD1 might be the D (6 bases). The CDR3 consists of 16 residues. The V end lost 0 bases, the J end lost 6 bases, and 15 bases lay between the germline ends. CDR1 and CDR2 from the germline V gene are MNHEY and SVGAGI. Written as DNA, the CDR3 is TGTGCCAGCAGTTACTCAGCCAACAGGGTCAGTCAGCCCCAGCATTTT. Residues: CASSYSANRVSQPQHF.

This rearrangement joins TRBV7-9 to TRBJ2-2; 10 bases are a match to TRBD2. The CDR3 extends over 17 amino acids. V shed 0 bases, J shed 5 bases, and the junction held 6 bases outside the gene matches. Per the germline V gene, CDR1 is SEHNR and CDR2 is FQNEAQ (reference sequence). CDR3 region: CASSLAPSGSTTGELFF. Written as DNA, the CDR3 is TGTGCCAGCAGCTTAGCGCCTAGCGGGAGTACGACCGGGGAGCTGTTTTTT.

The genes are TRBV11-2 and TRBJ2-7; D unclear. CDR1 is SGHAT and CDR2 is FQNNGV in the germline V gene. This CDR3 comprises 11 residues. The V end lost 4 bases, the J end lost 6 bases, and 7 bases lay between the germline ends. The CDR3 protein is CASSSFSEQYF. The CDR3 nucleotides read TGTGCCAGCAGCTCGTTTAGCGAGCAGTACTTC.

The rearrangement joins TRBV7-9 to TRBJ1-6; 8 nucleotides match TRBD1. With 5 bases clipped from V and 7 bases from J, the junction kept 7 bases outside the gene matches. Per the germline V gene, CDR1 is SEHNR and CDR2 is FQNEAQ (reference sequence). This CDR3 is built from 15 residues. The CDR3 loop reads CASSLGQGVNSPLHF. In nucleotides, the CDR3 is TGTGCCAGCAGCCTCGGACAGGGAGTCAATTCACCCCTCCACTTT.

DNA of the CDR3: TGTGCCAGCAGCGTGGAGGGGGCCAATGAGCAGTTCTTC. Translating gives CASSVEGANEQFF. The chain joins TRBV9 to TRBJ2-1; TRBD1 is a possible D gene (7 bases). V was cut by 2 bases and J by 6 bases, with 9 bases left in between. The CDR3 is made up of 13 amino acids. Germline CDR1 is SGDLS and CDR2 is YYNGEE.

V gene TRBV5-1 combines with J gene TRBJ2-7, with 13 positions matching TRBD2. Germline trimming cut 4 bases from V and 0 bases from J; bases unmatched to any gene: 7. This CDR3 is built from 17 residues. Germline V gives CDR1 SGHRS, CDR2 YFSETQ. CDR3 sequence (DNA): TGCGCCAGCAGCGTCTGGACTAGCGGGGGCCTCTCCTACGAGCAGTACTTC. This translates into CASSVWTSGGLSYEQYF.

The V call is TRBV5-1, the J call TRBJ2-7; TRBD2 aligns across 8 bases. CDR1 is SGHRS and CDR2 is YFSETQ in the germline V gene. V lost 4 bases, J lost 1 base, and 10 bases stayed unmatched. The CDR3 spans 16 residues. The CDR3 sequence is CASSTSGTRASYEQYF. In nucleotides, the CDR3 is TGCGCCAGCAGCACCTCCGGGACTAGGGCTTCCTACGAGCAGTACTTC.

V is TRBV5-1 and J is TRBJ2-1, with 14 bases fitting TRBD2. V shed 4 bases, J shed 5 bases, and the junction held 14 bases outside the gene matches. Germline values: CDR1 SGHRS, CDR2 YFSETQ. This CDR3 comprises 19 residues. The CDR3 DNA follows: TGCGCCAGCAGCACAACGGGACTAGCGGGGGAAAGTCTTAACAATGAGCAGTTCTTC. It encodes CASSTTGLAGESLNNEQFF.

V gene TRBV9 combines with J gene TRBJ2-2; 10 bases agree with TRBD1. The CDR3 spans 15 residues. Germline values: CDR1 SGDLS, CDR2 YYNGEE. The J segment lost 7 bases and the V segment lost 0 bases, leaving 3 bases of the junction unmatched. In nucleotides, the CDR3 is TGTGCCAGCAGCGTAGGGGGACAGGGGATCGGGGAGCTGTTTTTT. Translated, it gives CASSVGGQGIGELFF.

The chain links TRBV15 to TRBJ1-1; D is undetermined. CDR3 length equals 16 residues. Trimming removed 0 bases at V and 0 bases at J, with 11 bases between. Germline loops: CDR1 LNHNV, CDR2 YYDKDF (reference sequence). CDR3 sequence (DNA): TGTGCCACCAGCAGAGAGGCAGTGAGGATGAACACTGAAGCTTTCTTT. It yields the protein CATSREAVRMNTEAFF. Full variable domain (remainder filled in from reference TRBV15 and TRBJ1-1): DAMVIQNPRYQVTQFGKPVTLSCSQTLNHNVMYWYQQKSSQAPKLLFHYYDKDFNNEADTPDNFQSRRPNTSFCFLDIRSPGLGDTAMYLCATSREAVRMNTEAFFGQGTRLTVV.